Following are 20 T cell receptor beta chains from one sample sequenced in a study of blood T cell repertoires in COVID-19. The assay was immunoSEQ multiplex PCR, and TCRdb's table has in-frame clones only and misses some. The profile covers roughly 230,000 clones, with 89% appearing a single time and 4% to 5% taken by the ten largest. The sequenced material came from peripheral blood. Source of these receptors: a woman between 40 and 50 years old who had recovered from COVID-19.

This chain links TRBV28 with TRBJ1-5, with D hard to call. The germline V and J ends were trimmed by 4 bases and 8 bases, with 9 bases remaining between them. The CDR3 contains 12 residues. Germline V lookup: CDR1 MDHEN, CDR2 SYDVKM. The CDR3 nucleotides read TGTGCCAGCAGTTCTTTCCTTGAGCCCCAGCATTTT. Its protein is CASSSFLEPQHF.

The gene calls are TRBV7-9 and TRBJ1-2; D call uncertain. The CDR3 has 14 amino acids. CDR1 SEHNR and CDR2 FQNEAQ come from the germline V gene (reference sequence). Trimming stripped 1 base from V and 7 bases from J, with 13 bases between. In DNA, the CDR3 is TGTGCCAGCAGCTTAGTCGGTAGGGAGCTTGGCTACACCTTC. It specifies CASSLVGRELGYTF.

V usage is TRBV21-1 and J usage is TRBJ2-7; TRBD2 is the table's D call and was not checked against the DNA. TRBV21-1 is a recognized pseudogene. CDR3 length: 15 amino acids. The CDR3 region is CASRGLAGRTYEQYV. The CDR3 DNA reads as TGTGCCAGCAGAGGCCTAGCGGGCCGAACCTACGAGCAGTACGTC.

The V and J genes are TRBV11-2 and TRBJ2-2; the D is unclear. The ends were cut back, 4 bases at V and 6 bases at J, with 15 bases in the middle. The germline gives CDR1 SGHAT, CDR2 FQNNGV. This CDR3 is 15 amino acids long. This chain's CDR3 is CASSSNGGVAGELFF. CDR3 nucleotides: TGTGCCAGCAGCTCCAACGGCGGAGTCGCCGGGGAGCTGTTTTTT. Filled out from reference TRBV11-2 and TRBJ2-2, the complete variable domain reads EAGVAQSPRYKIIEKRQSVAFWCNPISGHATLYWYQQILGQGPKLLIQFQNNGVVDDSQLPKDRFSAERLKGVDSTLKIQPAKLEDSAVYLCASSSNGGVAGELFFGEGSRLTVL.

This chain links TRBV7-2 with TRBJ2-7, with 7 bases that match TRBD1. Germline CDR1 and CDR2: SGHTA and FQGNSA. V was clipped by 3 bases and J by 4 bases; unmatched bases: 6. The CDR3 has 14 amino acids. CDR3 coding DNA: TGTGCCAGCAGCTTGACAGGGAGTTTTTACGAGCAGTACTTC. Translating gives CASSLTGSFYEQYF.

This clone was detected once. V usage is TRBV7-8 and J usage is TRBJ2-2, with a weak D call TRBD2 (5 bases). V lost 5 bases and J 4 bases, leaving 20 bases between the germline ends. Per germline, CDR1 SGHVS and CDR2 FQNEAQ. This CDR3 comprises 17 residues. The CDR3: CASSRIVRGSSTGELFF. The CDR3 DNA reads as TGTGCCAGCAGCCGGATAGTACGGGGATCAAGCACCGGGGAGCTGTTTTTT.

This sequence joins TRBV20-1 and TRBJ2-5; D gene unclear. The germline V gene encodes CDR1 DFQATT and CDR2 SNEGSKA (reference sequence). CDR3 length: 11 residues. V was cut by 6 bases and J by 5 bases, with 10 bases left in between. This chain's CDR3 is CSARTAETQYF. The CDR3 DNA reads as TGCAGTGCAAGAACTGCCGAGACCCAGTACTTC.

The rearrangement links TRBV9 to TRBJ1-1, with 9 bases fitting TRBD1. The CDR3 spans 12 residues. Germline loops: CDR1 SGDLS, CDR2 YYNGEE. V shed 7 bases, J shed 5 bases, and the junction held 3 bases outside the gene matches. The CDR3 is CASGTGLTEAFF. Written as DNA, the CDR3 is TGTGCCAGCGGGACAGGGTTAACTGAAGCTTTCTTT.

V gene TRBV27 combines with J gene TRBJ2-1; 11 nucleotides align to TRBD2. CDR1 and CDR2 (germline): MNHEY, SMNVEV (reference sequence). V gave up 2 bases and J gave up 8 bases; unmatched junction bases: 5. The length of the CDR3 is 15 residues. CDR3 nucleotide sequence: TGTGCCAGCAGTTTAGTAGCGGGAGGGCGGGATGAGCAGTTCTTC. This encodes CASSLVAGGRDEQFF.

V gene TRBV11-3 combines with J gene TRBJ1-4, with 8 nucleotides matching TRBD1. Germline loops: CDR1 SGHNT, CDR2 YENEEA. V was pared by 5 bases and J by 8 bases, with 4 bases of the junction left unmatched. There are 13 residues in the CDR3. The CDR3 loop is CASSPDRVEKLFF. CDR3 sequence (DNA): TGTGCCAGCAGCCCGGACAGGGTAGAAAAACTGTTTTTT.

Written as DNA, the CDR3 is TGTGCCAGCAGTTCGTCCCGGACAGGGAGCGAGCAGTACGTC. It is translated as CASSSSRTGSEQYV. The rearrangement uses TRBV6-5 and TRBJ2-7; TRBD1 matches at 8 bases. The germline CDR1 and CDR2 sequences are MNHEY and SVGAGI. Unmatched junction bases numbered 8, after V lost 4 bases and J lost 6 bases. The CDR3 extends over 14 amino acids.

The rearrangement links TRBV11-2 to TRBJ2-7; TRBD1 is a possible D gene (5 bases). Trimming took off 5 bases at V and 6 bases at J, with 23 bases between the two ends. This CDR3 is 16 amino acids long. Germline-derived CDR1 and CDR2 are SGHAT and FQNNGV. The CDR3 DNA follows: TGTGCCAGCAGCCCACCCCCCGAGGACATGTCAACCGAGCAGTACTTC. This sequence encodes CASSPPPEDMSTEQYF.

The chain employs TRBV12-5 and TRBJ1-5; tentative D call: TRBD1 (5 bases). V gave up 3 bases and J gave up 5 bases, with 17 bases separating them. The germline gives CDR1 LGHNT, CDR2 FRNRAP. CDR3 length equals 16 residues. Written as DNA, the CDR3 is TGTGCTAGTGGTTTTTATTCGGGGGAAGGTTATCAGCCCCAGCATTTT. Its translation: CASGFYSGEGYQPQHF.

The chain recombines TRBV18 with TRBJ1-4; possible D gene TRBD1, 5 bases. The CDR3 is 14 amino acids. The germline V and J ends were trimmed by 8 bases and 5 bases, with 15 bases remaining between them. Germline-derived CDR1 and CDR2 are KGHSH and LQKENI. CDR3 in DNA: TGTGCCAGCACCACCACGGCAGGGAATGAAAAACTGTTTTTT. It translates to CASTTTAGNEKLFF.

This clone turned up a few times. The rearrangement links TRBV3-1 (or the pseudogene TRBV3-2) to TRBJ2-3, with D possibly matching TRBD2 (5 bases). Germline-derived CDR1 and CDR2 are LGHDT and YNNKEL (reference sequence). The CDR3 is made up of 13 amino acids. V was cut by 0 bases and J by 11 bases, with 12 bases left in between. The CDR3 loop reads CASSQDLPGRQYF. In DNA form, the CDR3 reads TGTGCCAGCAGCCAAGACCTACCGGGAAGGCAGTATTTT.

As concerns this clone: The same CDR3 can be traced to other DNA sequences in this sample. In DNA form, the CDR3 reads TGTGCCAGCTCACCACCATCCGTCACCGGGGAGCTGTTTTTT. Translation gives CASSPPSVTGELFF. The chain employs TRBV18 and TRBJ2-2, with D uncertain. Germline V gives CDR1 KGHSH, CDR2 LQKENI. The CDR3 runs 14 residues. With 0 bases removed from V and 4 bases from J, the gap between germline ends came to 6 bases.

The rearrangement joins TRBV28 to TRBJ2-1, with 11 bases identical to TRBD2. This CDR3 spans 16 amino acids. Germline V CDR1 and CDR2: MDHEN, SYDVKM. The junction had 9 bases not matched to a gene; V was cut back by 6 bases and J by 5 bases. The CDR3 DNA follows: TGTGCCAGCAGCACCACTAGCGGGAGAGCCCACAATGAGCAGTTCTTC. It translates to CASSTTSGRAHNEQFF. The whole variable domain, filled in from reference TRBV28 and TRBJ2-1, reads DVKVTQSSRYLVKRTGEKVFLECVQDMDHENMFWYRQDPGLGLRLIYFSYDVKMKEKGDIPEGYSVSREKKERFSLILESASTNQTSMYLCASSTTSGRAHNEQFFGPGTRLTVL.

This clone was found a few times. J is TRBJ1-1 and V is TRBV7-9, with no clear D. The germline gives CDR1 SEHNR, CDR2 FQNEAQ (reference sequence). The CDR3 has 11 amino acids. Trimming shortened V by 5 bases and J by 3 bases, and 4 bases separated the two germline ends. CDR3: CASSQYTEAFF. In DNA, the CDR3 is TGTGCCAGCAGCCAGTACACTGAAGCTTTCTTT.

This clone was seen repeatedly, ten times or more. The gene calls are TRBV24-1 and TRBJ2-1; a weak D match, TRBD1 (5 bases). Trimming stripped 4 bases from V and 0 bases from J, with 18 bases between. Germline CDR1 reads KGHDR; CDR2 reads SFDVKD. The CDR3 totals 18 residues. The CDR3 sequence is CATSDRWGSRSSYNEQFF. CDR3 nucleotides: TGTGCCACCAGTGACCGATGGGGCAGTCGAAGCTCCTACAATGAGCAGTTCTTC.

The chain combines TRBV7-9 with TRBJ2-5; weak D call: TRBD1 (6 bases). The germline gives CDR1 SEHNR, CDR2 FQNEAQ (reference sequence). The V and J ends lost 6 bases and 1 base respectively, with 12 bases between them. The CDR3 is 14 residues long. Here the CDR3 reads CASRPGTRQETQYF. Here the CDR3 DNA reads TGTGCCAGCAGACCTGGGACACGCCAAGAGACCCAGTACTTC.